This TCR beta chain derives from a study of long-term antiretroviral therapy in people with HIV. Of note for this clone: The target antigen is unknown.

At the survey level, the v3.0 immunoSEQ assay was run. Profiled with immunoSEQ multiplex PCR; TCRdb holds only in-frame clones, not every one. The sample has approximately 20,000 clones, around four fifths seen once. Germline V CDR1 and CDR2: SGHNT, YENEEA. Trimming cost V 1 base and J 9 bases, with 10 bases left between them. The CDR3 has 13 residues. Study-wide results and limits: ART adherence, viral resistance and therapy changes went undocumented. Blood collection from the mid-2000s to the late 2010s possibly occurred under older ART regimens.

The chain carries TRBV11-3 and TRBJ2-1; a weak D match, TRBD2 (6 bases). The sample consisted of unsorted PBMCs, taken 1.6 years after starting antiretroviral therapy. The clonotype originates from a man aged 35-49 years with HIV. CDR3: CASSLGTGGEQFF. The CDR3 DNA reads TGTGCCAGCAGCTTAGGGACCGGGGGTGAGCAGTTCTTC.